Here is one T cell receptor beta chain with its context. The data stem from a study of blood T cell repertoires in COVID-19. Measured with immunoSEQ multiplex PCR; TCRdb has only the in-frame clones, and not every one. The sample yields 120,000 to 150,000 clones, 70% to 90% seen once. Germline lookup yields CDR1 LGHDT and CDR2 YNNKEL (reference sequence). The CDR3 runs 15 residues. Between the trimmed V and J ends, which lost 6 bases and 8 bases, there was a span of 20 bases. Sequencing was done on a sample of peripheral blood. The TCR was taken from a woman in her sixties with COVID-19, enrolled during active disease. The J gene is TRBJ1-3, the V gene TRBV3-1 (or the pseudogene TRBV3-2); no clear D. The CDR3 region has the DNA TGTGCCAGCAGTCCAATGGCTACTAAAGCGGACACCATATATTTT. This gives the protein CASSPMATKADTIYF.